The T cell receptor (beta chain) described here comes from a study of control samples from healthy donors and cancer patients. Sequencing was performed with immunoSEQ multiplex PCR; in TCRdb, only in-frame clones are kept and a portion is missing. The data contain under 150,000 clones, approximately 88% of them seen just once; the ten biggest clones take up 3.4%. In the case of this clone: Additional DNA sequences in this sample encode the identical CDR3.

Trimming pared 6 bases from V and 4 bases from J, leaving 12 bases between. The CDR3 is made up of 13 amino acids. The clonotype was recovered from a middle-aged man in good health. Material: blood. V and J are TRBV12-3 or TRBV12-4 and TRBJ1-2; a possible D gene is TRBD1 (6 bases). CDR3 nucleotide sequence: TGTGCCAGCAGCCTACAGGGAGCCTATGGCTACACCTTC. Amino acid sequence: CASSLQGAYGYTF.